The sequence of this TCR beta chain was determined in a study of OX40 agonist ivuxolimab in advanced cancers. Of note for this clone: Other DNA sequences in the sample encode the same CDR3.

Profiling relied on immunoSEQ multiplex PCR, and the TCRdb table lists in-frame clones only, not all of them. The sample includes about 58,000 clones, approximately 89% of them seen just once. Per the germline V gene, CDR1 is SEHNR and CDR2 is FQNEAQ (reference sequence). The CDR3 contains 14 residues. The ends were cut back, 4 bases at V and 4 bases at J, with 11 bases in the middle. The chain recombines TRBV7-9 with TRBJ2-1; tentatively, D is TRBD1 or TRBD2 (5 bases each). Sequenced here: CD4+ or CD8+ T cells sorted from blood, sampled in a trial of the OX40 agonist ivuxolimab. The TCR originated in an adult with an advanced solid tumor such as melanoma, head and neck, liver or kidney cancer. CDR3 nucleotides: TGTGCCAGCAGCTCCGGGACCAGATACAATGAGCAGTTCTTC. It yields the protein CASSSGTRYNEQFF.